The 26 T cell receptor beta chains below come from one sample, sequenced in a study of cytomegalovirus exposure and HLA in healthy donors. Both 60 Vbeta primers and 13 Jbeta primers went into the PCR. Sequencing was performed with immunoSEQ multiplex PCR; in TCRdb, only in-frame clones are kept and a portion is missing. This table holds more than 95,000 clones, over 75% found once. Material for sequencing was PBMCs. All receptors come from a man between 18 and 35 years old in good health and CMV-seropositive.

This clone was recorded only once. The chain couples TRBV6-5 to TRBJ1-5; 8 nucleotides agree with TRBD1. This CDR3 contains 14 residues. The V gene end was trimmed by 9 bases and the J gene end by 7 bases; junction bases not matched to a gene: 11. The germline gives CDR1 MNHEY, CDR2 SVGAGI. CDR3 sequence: CASSRQGFWQPQHF. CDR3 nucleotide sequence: TGTGCCAGTTCTAGACAGGGGTTCTGGCAGCCCCAGCATTTT.

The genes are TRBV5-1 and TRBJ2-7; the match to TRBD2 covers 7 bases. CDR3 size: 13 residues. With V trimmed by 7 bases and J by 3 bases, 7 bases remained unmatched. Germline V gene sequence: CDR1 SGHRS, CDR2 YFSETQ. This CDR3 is CASGRGEDYEQYF. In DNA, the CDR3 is TGCGCCAGCGGCCGGGGGGAAGACTACGAGCAGTACTTC. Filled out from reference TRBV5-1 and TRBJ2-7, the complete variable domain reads KAGVTQTPRYLIKTRGQQVTLSCSPISGHRSVSWYQQTPGQGLQFLFEYFSETQRNKGNFPGRFSGRQFSNSRSEMNVSTLELGDSALYLCASGRGEDYEQYFGPGTRLTVT.

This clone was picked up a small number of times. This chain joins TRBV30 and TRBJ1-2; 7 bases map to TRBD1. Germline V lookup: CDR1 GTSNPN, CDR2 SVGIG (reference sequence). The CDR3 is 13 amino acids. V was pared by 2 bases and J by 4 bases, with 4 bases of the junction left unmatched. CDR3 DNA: TGTGCCTGGAGTAGGGGGCAGGCCTATGGCTACACCTTC. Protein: CAWSRGQAYGYTF.

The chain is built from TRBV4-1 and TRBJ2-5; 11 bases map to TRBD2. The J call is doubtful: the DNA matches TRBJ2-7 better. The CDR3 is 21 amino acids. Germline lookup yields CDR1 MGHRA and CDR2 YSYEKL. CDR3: CASSQEGGPGLAVGNGYEQYF. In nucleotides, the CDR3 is TGCGCCAGCAGCCAAGAAGGAGGCCCGGGACTAGCGGTAGGAAACGGTTACGAGCAGTACTTC.

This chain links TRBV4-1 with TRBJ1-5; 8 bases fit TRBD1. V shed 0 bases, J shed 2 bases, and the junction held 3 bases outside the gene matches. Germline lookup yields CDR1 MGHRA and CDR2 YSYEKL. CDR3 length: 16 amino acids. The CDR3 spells CASSQEQGAGNQPQHF. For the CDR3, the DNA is TGCGCCAGCAGCCAAGAGCAGGGGGCCGGCAATCAGCCCCAGCATTTT.

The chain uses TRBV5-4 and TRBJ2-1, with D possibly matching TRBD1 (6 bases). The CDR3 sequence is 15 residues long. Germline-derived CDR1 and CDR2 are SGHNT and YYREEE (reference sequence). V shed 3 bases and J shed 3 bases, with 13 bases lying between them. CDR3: CASSSGTPSYNEQFF. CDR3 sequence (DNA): TGTGCCAGCAGCTCCGGGACACCTAGCTACAATGAGCAGTTCTTC.

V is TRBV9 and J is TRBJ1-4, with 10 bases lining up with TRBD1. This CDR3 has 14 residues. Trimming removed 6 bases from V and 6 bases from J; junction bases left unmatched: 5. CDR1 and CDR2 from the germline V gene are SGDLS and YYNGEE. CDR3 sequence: CASTGTGEDEKLFF. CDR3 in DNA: TGTGCCAGCACCGGGACAGGGGAGGATGAAAAACTGTTTTTT.

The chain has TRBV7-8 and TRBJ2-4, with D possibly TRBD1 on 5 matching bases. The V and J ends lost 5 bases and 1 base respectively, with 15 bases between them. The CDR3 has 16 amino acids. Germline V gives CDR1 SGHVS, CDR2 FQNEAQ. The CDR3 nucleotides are TGTGCCAGCAGCCCTCAGGGCGTGGGTGCCAAAAACATTCAGTACTTC. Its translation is CASSPQGVGAKNIQYF.

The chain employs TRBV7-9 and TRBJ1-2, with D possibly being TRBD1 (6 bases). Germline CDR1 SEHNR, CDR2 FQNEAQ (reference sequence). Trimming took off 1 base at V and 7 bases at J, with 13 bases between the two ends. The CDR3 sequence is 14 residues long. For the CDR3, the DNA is TGTGCCAGCAGCTTAGTACAGGGCTCATTTGGCTACACCTTC. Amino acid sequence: CASSLVQGSFGYTF.

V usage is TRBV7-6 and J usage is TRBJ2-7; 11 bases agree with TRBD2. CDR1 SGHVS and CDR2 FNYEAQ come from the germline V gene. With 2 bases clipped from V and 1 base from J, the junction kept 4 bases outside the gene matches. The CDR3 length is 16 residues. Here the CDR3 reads CASSLIAGGPSYEQYF. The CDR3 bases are TGTGCCAGCAGCTTAATAGCGGGAGGGCCATCCTACGAGCAGTACTTC.

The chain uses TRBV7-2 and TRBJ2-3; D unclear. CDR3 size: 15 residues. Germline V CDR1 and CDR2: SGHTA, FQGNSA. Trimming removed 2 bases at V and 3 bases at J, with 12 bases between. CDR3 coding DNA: TGTGCCAGCAGCTTAATTACGGTTTGGACAGATACGCAGTATTTT. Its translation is CASSLITVWTDTQYF.

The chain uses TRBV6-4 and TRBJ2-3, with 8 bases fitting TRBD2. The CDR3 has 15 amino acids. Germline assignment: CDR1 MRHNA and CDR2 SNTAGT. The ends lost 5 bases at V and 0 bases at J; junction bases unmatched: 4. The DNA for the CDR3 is TGTGCCAGCAGTATAATAGCGGGAAGCACAGATACGCAGTATTTT. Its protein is CASSIIAGSTDTQYF.

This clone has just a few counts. In DNA form, the CDR3 reads TGTGCCATCAGTGATCCGGACAGGGATAAGGGTGAAGCTTTCTTT. Protein sequence: CAISDPDRDKGEAFF. The rearrangement joins TRBV10-3 to TRBJ1-1; 8 bases fit TRBD1. Germline V gene sequence: CDR1 ENHRY, CDR2 SYGVKD. The V gene end was trimmed by 3 bases and the J gene end by 7 bases; junction bases not matched to a gene: 10. This CDR3 has 15 residues.

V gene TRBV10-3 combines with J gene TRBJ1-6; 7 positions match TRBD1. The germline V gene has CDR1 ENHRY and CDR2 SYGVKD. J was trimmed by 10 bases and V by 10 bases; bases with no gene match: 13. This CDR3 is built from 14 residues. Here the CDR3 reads CASATGPVGSPLHF. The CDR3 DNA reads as TGTGCCAGCGCGACAGGGCCAGTGGGATCACCCCTCCACTTT.

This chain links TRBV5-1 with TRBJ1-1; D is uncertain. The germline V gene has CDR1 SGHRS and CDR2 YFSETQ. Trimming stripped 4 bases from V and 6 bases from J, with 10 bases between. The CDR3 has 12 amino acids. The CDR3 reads CASSHTGSEAFF. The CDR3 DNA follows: TGCGCCAGCAGCCACACCGGGTCTGAAGCTTTCTTT.

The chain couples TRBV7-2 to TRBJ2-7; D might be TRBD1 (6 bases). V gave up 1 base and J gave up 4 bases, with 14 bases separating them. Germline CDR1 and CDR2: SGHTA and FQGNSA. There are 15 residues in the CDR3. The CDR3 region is CASSLEATGIYEQYF. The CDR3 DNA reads TGTGCCAGCAGCTTAGAAGCCACAGGGATATACGAGCAGTACTTC.

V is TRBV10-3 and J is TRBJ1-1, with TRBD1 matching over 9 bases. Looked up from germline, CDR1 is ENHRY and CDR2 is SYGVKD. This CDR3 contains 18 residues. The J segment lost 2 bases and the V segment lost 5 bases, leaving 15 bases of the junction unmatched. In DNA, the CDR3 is TGTGCCATCAGTTCAGTTTCTTGGGACAGGGACTTAAACACTGAAGCTTTCTTT. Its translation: CAISSVSWDRDLNTEAFF.

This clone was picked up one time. The CDR3 nucleotides read TGTGCCTGGAGTGTGAGGAGAAATGAAAAACTGTTTTTT. Amino acids: CAWSVRRNEKLFF. The gene calls are TRBV30 and TRBJ1-4; D remains ambiguous. The V and J ends lost 0 bases and 5 bases respectively, with 7 bases between them. The CDR3 consists of 13 residues. Per the germline V gene, CDR1 is GTSNPN and CDR2 is SVGIG (reference sequence).

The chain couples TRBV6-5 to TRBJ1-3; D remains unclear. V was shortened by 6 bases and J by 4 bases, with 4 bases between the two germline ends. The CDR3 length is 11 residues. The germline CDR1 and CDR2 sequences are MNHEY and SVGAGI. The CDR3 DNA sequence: TGTGCCAGCAGACGGGGAAACACCATATATTTT. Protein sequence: CASRRGNTIYF.

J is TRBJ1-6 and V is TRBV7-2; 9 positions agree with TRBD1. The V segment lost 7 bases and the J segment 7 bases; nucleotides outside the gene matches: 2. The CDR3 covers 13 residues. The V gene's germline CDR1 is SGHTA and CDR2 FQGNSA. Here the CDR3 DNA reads TGTGCCAGCAAGGGGACAGGGAATTCACCCCTCCACTTT. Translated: CASKGTGNSPLHF. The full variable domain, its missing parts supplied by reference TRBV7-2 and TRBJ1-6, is GAGVSQSPSNKVTEKGKDVELRCDPISGHTALYWYRQSLGQGLEFLIYFQGNSAPDKSGLPSDRFSAERTGGSVSTLTIQRTQQEDSAVYLCASKGTGNSPLHFGNGTRLTVT.

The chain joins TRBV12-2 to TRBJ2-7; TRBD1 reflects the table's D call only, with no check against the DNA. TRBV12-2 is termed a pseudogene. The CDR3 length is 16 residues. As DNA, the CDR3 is TGTGCAAGTCGCTTCGGACGACAGGGGAGAGCCTACGAGCAGTACTTC. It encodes CASRFGRQGRAYEQYF.

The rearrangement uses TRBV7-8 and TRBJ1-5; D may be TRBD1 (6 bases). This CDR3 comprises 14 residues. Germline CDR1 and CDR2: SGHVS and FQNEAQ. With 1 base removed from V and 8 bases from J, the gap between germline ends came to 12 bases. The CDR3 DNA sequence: TGTGCCAGCAGCTTAGGACAGGCACTAAAGCCCCAGCATTTT. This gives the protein CASSLGQALKPQHF.

In DNA, the CDR3 is TGTGCCAGCAGTTACTCGTTCCGGGGGGACGGAGGCGGGTTTTTT. Its protein product is CASSYSFRGDGGGFF. The gene calls are TRBV6-6 and TRBJ2-2; TRBD2 agrees at 7 bases. From germline, CDR1 is MNHNY and CDR2 SVGAGI (reference sequence). V gave up 0 bases and J gave up 16 bases; unmatched junction bases: 14. The CDR3 loop spans 15 amino acids.

CDR3 in amino acids: CASADRVHQPQHF. CDR3 coding DNA: TGTGCCAGCGCCGACAGGGTTCATCAGCCCCAGCATTTT. V is TRBV27 and J is TRBJ1-5; 7 bases line up with TRBD1. Germline-derived CDR1 and CDR2 are MNHEY and SMNVEV (reference sequence). The length of the CDR3 is 13 residues. The V gene end was trimmed by 8 bases and the J gene end by 5 bases; junction bases not matched to a gene: 6.

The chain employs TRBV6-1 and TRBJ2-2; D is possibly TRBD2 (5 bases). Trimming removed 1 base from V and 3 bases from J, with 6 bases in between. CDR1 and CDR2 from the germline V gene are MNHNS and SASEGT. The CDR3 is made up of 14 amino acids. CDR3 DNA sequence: TGTGCCAGCAGTGAAGGGGAGTACACCGGGGAGCTGTTTTTT. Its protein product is CASSEGEYTGELFF.

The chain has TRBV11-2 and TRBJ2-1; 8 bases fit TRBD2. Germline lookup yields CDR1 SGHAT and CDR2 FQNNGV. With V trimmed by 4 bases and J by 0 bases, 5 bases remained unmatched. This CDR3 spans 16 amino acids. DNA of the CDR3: TGTGCCAGCAGCTCACTAGCGGAGAGCTCCTACAATGAGCAGTTCTTC. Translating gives CASSSLAESSYNEQFF.